This T cell receptor (beta chain) emerged from a study of technical replicates of blood from several donors. Method: immunoSEQ multiplex PCR; TCRdb's copy keeps in-frame clones and lacks some. The table has some 60,000 clones, just under 95% seen once. Trimming left V 4 bases short and J 2 bases short, with 13 bases between. This CDR3 spans 14 amino acids. Germline V gene sequence: CDR1 SGHRS, CDR2 YFSETQ. The sequence came from a human donor in good health. Some clones in this sample may be carry-over from other donors' samples. The chain uses TRBV5-1 and TRBJ2-7; TRBD1 might be the D (8 bases). Sequencing was carried out using PBMCs. For the CDR3, the DNA is TGCGCCAGCAGCGCTACAGGGGGGGCCTACGAGCAGTACTTC. This codes for CASSATGGAYEQYF.